Listed below are T cell receptor beta chains from one sample, sequenced in a study of neoadjuvant nivolumab and ipilimumab in lung cancer. Sequencing used immunoSEQ multiplex PCR; TCRdb keeps in-frame clones, though not all of them. The sample consists of just under 10,000 clones, about four fifths of them appearing once. Sequencing was performed on peripheral blood, taken before neoadjuvant nivolumab, alone or with ipilimumab. The source of these receptors is an adult with non-small cell lung cancer. CDR3s include the opening cysteine and the closing phenylalanine or tryptophan. A D gene is named only where the DNA matches it firmly. Clone sizes are given selectively: once, few, many, or a class where the clone is expanded.

J gene	D gene	V gene	clone size	CDR3 DNA	CDR3 protein
TRBJ2-1	TRBD2	TRBV7-8	-	TGTGCCAGCAGCTTAGGAGCGGGAGGCATCTACAATGAGCAGTTCTTC	CASSLGAGGIYNEQFF
TRBJ1-1	-	TRBV28	-	TGTGCCAGCAGGTCGCCTACGAGGGACACTGAAGCTTTCTTT	CASRSPTRDTEAFF
TRBJ1-1	-	TRBV5-1	-	TGCGCCAGCAGCTTTAACAGGAACACTGAAGCTTTCTTT	CASSFNRNTEAFF
TRBJ1-2	-	TRBV2	-	TGTGCCAGCAACAATTTTCGGACAAACTATGGCTACACCTTC	CASNNFRTNYGYTF
TRBJ2-7	TRBD1	TRBV10-3	-	TGTGCCATCAGTGATCCCCGAAAGGTGGACAGGGGCCACGAGCAGTACTTC	CAISDPRKVDRGHEQYF
TRBJ2-7	TRBD2	TRBV6-1	-	TGTGCCAGCACCCTAAGACTAGCGGGAGACTACGAGCAGTACTTC	CASTLRLAGDYEQYF
TRBJ2-1	-	TRBV5-1	once	TGCGCCAGCAGCTTAACTAGCAAGAGCTCCTACAATGAGCAGTTCTTC	CASSLTSKSSYNEQFF
TRBJ2-1	-	TRBV11-3	-	TGTGCCAGCAGCTTAGTCGGGGATGAGCAGTTCTTC	CASSLVGDEQFF
TRBJ2-2	-	TRBV12-5	-	TGTGCTAGTGGGGGTGGCGGCAGGGCGGTCACCGGGGAGCTGTTTTTT	CASGGGGRAVTGELFF
TRBJ2-7	-	TRBV5-6	-	TGTGCCAGCAGCTTTCCAGGGAAAGTGGGCGAGCAGTACTTC	CASSFPGKVGEQYF
TRBJ1-5	-	TRBV23-1	-	TGCGCCAGCAGTCAAAAGCGGTTCAGCAATCAGCCCCAGCATTTT	CASSQKRFSNQPQHF
TRBJ2-2	-	TRBV29-1	-	TGCAGCGTTGAACCTTTTGGACGCTCAAACACCGGGGAGCTGTTTTTT	CSVEPFGRSNTGELFF
TRBJ2-2	-	TRBV7-8	-	TGTGCCAGCAGCGAGGCAGGAGACACCGGGGAGCTGTTTTTT	CASSEAGDTGELFF
TRBJ1-5	-	TRBV28	-	TGTGCCAGCAGTTTATGGGGGGGCCATCAGCCCCAGCATTTT	CASSLWGGHQPQHF
TRBJ1-5	-	TRBV7-9	-	TGTGCCAGCAGCCCGGGGGATCAGCCCCAGCATTTT	CASSPGDQPQHF
TRBJ1-6	TRBD1	TRBV5-1	-	TGCGCCAGCAGCCCCTTAGGACAGGGGAGTGACAATTCACCCCTCCACTTT	CASSPLGQGSDNSPLHF
TRBJ2-5	-	TRBV11-2	-	TGTGCCAGCAGCTTAGATAACACCGTTTACTTC	CASSLDNTVYF
TRBJ1-4	TRBD1	TRBV28	once	TGTGCCAGCAGTTGGGAGGGGGCCGGGGATGAAAAACTGTTTTTT	CASSWEGAGDEKLFF
TRBJ2-7	-	TRBV7-6	-	TGTGCCAGCAGCCCCGGATACGAGCAGTACTTC	CASSPGYEQYF
TRBJ1-2	-	TRBV5-1	-	TGCGCCAGCAGGCGAGGCGGCTATGGCTACACCTTC	CASRRGGYGYTF
TRBJ2-7	-	TRBV28	-	TGTGCCAGCAGTTTATCCAGGAGAGGCGAGCAGTACTTC	CASSLSRRGEQYF
TRBJ1-1	TRBD1	TRBV11-3	-	TGTGCCAGCAGCTCCTTGACAGGGAGCAACACTGAAGCTTTCTTT	CASSSLTGSNTEAFF
TRBJ2-7	-	TRBV5-1	-	TGCGCCAGCAGCTTTGGGGGGACCTACGAGCAGTACTTC	CASSFGGTYEQYF
TRBJ2-1	TRBD2	TRBV7-3	-	TGTGCCAGCAGCCCGCTAGCGGGAGGGTCCAATGAGCAGTTCTTC	CASSPLAGGSNEQFF
TRBJ2-2	TRBD2	TRBV11-2	-	TGTGCCAGCAGCTTAGTTAAGCGGGAGGGCCGAGTCACCGGGGAGCTGTTTTTT	CASSLVKREGRVTGELFF
TRBJ1-3	-	TRBV5-5	-	TGTGCCAGCAGCTTGGTGGCAGGGTCTGGAAACACCATATATTTT	CASSLVAGSGNTIYF
TRBJ1-1	-	TRBV5-4	-	TGTGCCAGCAGCTCTAAGGGGGGATCTGAAGCTTTCTTT	CASSSKGGSEAFF
TRBJ2-3	TRBD1	TRBV5-1	once	TGCGCCAGCAGCTTGGAGGGACAGCCTAGCACAGATACGCAGTATTTT	CASSLEGQPSTDTQYF
TRBJ2-2	TRBD1	TRBV25-1	-	TGTGCCAGCAGGGGGGACAGGGGGGGGGAAACCGGGGAGCTGTTTTTT	CASRGDRGGETGELFF
TRBJ2-5	-	TRBV7-9	-	TGTGCCAGCAGCCGAACCCAAGAGACCCAGTACTTC	CASSRTQETQYF
TRBJ2-3	TRBD2	TRBV5-1	-	TGCGCCAGCAGCTTGGGACTAGCGGGACTTAAAGGGGATACGCAGTATTTT	CASSLGLAGLKGDTQYF
TRBJ2-1	TRBD2	TRBV9	-	TGTGCCAGCAGCGTTTTCCCTAGCGGCTACAATGAGCAGTTCTTC	CASSVFPSGYNEQFF
TRBJ1-1	-	TRBV5-4	-	TGTGCCAGCAGCTTGAGCGGGGGAGGGGTGAACACTGAAGCTTTCTTT	CASSLSGGGVNTEAFF
TRBJ2-2	-	TRBV5-1	once	TGCGCCAGCAGGTCTGAACAGGCCGGGACCCGAAACACCGGGGAGCTGTTTTTT	CASRSEQAGTRNTGELFF
TRBJ2-5	TRBD1	TRBV28	-	TGTGCCAGCAGTTTTTTAGGGACAGGGATTAGCGAGACCCAGTACTTC	CASSFLGTGISETQYF
TRBJ2-1	-	TRBV21-1	-	TGTGCCAGCAGCAAAGAGGAGGTAGCGGCATACAATGAGCAGTTCTTC	CASSKEEVAAYNEQFF
TRBJ2-7	-	TRBV5-4	-	TGTGCCAGCAGCTTGGACTCGTACTCCTACGAGCAGTACTTC	CASSLDSYSYEQYF
TRBJ1-5	-	TRBV11-2	-	TGTGCCAGCAGCCATACAACAACTAGCAATCAGCCCCAGCATTTT	CASSHTTTSNQPQHF
TRBJ2-1	-	TRBV7-9	few	TGTGCCAGCAGCGCGGGACTGTACAATGAGCAGTTCTTC	CASSAGLYNEQFF
TRBJ2-1	-	TRBV5-1	-	TGCGCCAGCAGCTTGTCTCCAGGCGACAATGAGCAGTTCTTC	CASSLSPGDNEQFF
TRBJ2-1	-	TRBV5-6	-	TGTGCCAGCAGCTTGGGGGGCTTCGAGCAGTTCTTC	CASSLGGFEQFF
TRBJ1-1	-	TRBV28	-	TGTGCCAGCAGTTTGAAGTGGGCTGAAGCTTTCTTT	CASSLKWAEAFF
TRBJ2-5	TRBD1	TRBV11-2	-	TGTGCCAGCACAGACAGGGGAGAGACCCAGTACTTC	CASTDRGETQYF
TRBJ2-3	-	TRBV7-3	-	TGTGCCAGCAGCTTACAACAGAATTCAGATACGCAGTATTTT	CASSLQQNSDTQYF
TRBJ1-1	-	TRBV5-4	-	TGTGCCAGCAGCGCTAACAGATATAATGAAGCTTTCTTT	CASSANRYNEAFF
TRBJ2-5	-	TRBV14	-	TGTGCCAGCAGCCTAGTTACCTTACCGGAGACCCAGTACTTC	CASSLVTLPETQYF
TRBJ2-2	-	TRBV7-2	-	TGTGCCAGCAGGATGGGGCGCGGGGAGCTGTTTTTT	CASRMGRGELFF
TRBJ2-2	TRBD1	TRBV25-1	-	TGTGCCAGCAGCGCATCGGACAGGGGATGGGCCGGGGAGCTGTTTTTT	CASSASDRGWAGELFF
TRBJ2-3	-	TRBV7-9	-	TGTGCCAGCAGCTTGGGTAGCGGTCACACAGATACGCAGTATTTT	CASSLGSGHTDTQYF
TRBJ2-7	-	TRBV4-1	-	TGCGCCAGCAGTTCCGACGCCTTTTACGAGCAGTACTTC	CASSSDAFYEQYF
TRBJ1-4	TRBD1	TRBV29-1	few	TGCAGCGTAGGAGACAGGGGGTGGGGGAAAAAACTGTTTTTT	CSVGDRGWGKKLFF
TRBJ2-7	-	TRBV5-1	-	TGCGCCAGCAGCCCCGGGGCGGACGTATACGAGCAGTACTTC	CASSPGADVYEQYF
TRBJ2-5	-	TRBV5-1	-	TGCGCCAGCAGCAACGTAGGGGGAGAGACCCAGTACTTC	CASSNVGGETQYF
TRBJ2-1	-	TRBV5-4	-	TGTGCCAGCAGCTTGGACGGTAGCTCCTACAATGAGCAGTTCTTC	CASSLDGSSYNEQFF
TRBJ2-7	-	TRBV5-8	-	TGTGCCAGCAGCTACGAGCAGTACTTC	CASSYEQYF